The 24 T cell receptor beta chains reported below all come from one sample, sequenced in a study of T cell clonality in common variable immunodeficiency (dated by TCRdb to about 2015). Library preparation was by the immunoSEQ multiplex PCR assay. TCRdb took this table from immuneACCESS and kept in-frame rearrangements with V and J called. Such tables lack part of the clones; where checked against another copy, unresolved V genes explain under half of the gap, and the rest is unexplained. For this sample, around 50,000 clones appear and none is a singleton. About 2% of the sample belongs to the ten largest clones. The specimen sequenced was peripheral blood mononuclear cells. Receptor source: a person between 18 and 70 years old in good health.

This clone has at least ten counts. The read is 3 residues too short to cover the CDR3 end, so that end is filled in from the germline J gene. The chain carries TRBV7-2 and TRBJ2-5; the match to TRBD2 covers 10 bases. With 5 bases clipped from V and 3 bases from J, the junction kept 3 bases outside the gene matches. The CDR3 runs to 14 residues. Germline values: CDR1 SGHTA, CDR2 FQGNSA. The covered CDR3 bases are TGTGCCAGCAGCCTACTAGCGGGGAAAGAGACC. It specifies CASSLLAGKET. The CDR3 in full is CASSLLAGKETQYF. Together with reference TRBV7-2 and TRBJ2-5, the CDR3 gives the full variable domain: GAGVSQSPSNKVTEKGKDVELRCDPISGHTALYWYRQSLGQGLEFLIYFQGNSAPDKSGLPSDRFSAERTGGSVSTLTIQRTQQEDSAVYLCASSLLAGKETQYFGPGTRLLVL.

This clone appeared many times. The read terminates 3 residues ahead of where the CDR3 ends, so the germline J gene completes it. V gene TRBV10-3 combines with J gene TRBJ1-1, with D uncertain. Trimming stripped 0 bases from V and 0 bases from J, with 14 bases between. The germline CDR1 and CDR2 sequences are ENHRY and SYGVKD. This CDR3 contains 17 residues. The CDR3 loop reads CAISESISRSMNTEAFF. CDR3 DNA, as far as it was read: TGTGCCATCAGTGAGTCGATATCCAGGAGCATGAACACTGAA.

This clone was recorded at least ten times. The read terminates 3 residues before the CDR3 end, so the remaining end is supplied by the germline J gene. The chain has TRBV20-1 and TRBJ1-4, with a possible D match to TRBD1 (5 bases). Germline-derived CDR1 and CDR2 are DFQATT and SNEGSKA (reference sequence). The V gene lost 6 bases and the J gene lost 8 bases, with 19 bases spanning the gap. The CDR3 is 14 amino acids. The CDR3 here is CSAARSGLLEKLFF. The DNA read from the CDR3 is TGCAGTGCCGCGCGCTCGGGACTATTGGAAAAA.

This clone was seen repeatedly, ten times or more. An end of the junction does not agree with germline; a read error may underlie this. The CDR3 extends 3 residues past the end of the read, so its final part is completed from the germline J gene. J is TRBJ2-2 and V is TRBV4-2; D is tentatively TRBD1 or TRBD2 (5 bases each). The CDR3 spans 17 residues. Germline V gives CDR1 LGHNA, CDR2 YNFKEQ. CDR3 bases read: TGCGCCAGCAGCCAGGGCCCCAGCGGCCAGAACACCGGGGAG. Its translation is CASSQGPSGQNTGE. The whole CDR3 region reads CASSQGPSGQNTGELFF.

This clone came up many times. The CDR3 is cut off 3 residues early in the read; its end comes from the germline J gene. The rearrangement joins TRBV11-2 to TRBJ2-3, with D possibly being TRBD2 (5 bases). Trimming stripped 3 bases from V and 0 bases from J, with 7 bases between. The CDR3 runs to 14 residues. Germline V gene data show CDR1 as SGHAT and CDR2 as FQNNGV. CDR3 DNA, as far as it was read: TGTGCCAGCAGCTTGGGCGGGAGCACAGATACG. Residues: CASSLGGSTDT. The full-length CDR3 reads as CASSLGGSTDTQYF.

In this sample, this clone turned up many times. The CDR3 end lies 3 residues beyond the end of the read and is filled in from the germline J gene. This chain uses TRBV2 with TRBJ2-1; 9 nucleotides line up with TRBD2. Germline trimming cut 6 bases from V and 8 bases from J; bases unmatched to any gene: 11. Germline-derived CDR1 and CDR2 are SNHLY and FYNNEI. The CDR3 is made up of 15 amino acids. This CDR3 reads CASSPIAGVRYEQFF. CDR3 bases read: TGTGCCAGCAGCCCTATAGCGGGAGTGAGGTATGAG.

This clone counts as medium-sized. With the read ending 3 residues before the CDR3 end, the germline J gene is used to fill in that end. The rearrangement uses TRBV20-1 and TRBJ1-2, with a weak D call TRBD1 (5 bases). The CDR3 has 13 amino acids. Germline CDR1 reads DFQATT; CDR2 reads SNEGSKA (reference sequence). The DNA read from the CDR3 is TGCAGTGCTAGAGTTGGCAGGGCCAAGGGC. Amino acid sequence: CSARVGRAKG. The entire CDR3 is CSARVGRAKGYTF.

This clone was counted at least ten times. CDR3 DNA, as far as it was read: TGCGCCAGCAGCGACGGGACAGGACCTTCTAACTATGGC. Protein: CASSDGTGPSNYG. The whole CDR3 reads CASSDGTGPSNYGYTF. The chain recombines TRBV5-1 with TRBJ1-2, with 8 bases identical to TRBD1. The read ends 3 residues early relative to the CDR3; the germline J gene fills the gap. Per germline, CDR1 SGHRS and CDR2 YFSETQ. J was trimmed by 0 bases and V by 4 bases; bases with no gene match: 8. The CDR3 extends over 16 amino acids.

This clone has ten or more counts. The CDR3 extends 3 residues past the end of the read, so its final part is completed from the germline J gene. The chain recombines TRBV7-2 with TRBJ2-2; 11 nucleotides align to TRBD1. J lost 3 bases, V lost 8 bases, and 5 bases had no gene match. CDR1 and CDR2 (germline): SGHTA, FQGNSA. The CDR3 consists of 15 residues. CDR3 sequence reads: CASEGQGAYTGELFF. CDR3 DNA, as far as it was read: TGTGCCAGCGAAGGACAGGGGGCGTACACCGGGGAG. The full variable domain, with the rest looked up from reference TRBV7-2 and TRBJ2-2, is GAGVSQSPSNKVTEKGKDVELRCDPISGHTALYWYRQSLGQGLEFLIYFQGNSAPDKSGLPSDRFSAERTGGSVSTLTIQRTQQEDSAVYLCASEGQGAYTGELFFGEGSRLTVL.

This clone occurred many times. CDR3 protein: CASSPGQGQLNEAFF. CDR3 DNA, as far as it was read: TGTGCCAGCTCACCCGGACAGGGGCAGCTTAATGAA. The V call is TRBV18, the J call TRBJ1-1; 9 nucleotides agree with TRBD1. The CDR3 end falls 3 residues outside the read, so it is completed with the germline J gene. The J segment lost 7 bases and the V segment lost 3 bases, leaving 9 bases of the junction unmatched. Germline V lookup: CDR1 KGHSH, CDR2 LQKENI. The CDR3 consists of 15 residues. Based on the CDR3 plus reference TRBV18 and TRBJ1-1, the full variable domain is NAGVMQNPRHLVRRRGQEARLRCSPMKGHSHVYWYRQLPEEGLKFMVYLQKENIIDESGMPKERFSAEFPKEGPSILRIQQVVRGDSAAYFCASSPGQGQLNEAFFGQGTRLTVV.

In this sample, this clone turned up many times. CDR3 DNA, as far as it was read: TGTGCCAGCAGCTTAGGGCAGGAAAATGAAAAA. It encodes CASSLGQENEK. From start to end, the CDR3 is CASSLGQENEKLFF. This chain uses TRBV7-2 with TRBJ1-4; D is uncertain. The read ends 3 residues early relative to the CDR3; the germline J gene fills the gap. Trimming took off 1 base at V and 5 bases at J, with 8 bases between the two ends. The CDR3 totals 14 residues. The V gene's germline CDR1 is SGHTA and CDR2 FQGNSA.

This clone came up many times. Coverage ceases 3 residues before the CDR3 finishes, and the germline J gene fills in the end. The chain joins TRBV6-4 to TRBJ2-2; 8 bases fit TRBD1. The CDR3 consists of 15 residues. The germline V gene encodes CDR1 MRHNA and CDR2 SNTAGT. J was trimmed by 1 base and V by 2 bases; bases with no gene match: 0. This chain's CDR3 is CASSDGQGNTGELFF. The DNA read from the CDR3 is TGTGCCAGCAGTGACGGACAGGGGAACACCGGGGAG.

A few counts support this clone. The chain's CDR3 is CASSLDRAQAQYF. The DNA read from the CDR3 is TGTGCCAGCAGCCTGGACAGGGCTCAAGCG. The chain combines TRBV7-2 with TRBJ2-3, with 8 bases lining up with TRBD1. The read ends 3 residues shy of where the CDR3 ends; the end is completed using the germline J gene. Looked up from germline, CDR1 is SGHTA and CDR2 is FQGNSA. The CDR3 spans 13 residues.

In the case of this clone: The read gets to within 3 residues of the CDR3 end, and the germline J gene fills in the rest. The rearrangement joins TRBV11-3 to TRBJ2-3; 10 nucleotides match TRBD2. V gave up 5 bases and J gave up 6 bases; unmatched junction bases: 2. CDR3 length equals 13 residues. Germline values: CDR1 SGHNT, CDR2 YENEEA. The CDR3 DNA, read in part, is TGTGCCAGCAGCCGTAGCGGGGGGGATACG. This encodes CASSRSGGDT. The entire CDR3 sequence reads CASSRSGGDTQYF. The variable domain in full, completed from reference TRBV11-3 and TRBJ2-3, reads EAGVVQSPRYKIIEKKQPVAFWCNPISGHNTLYWYLQNLGQGPELLIRYENEEAVDDSQLPKDRFSAERLKGVDSTLKIQPAELGDSAVYLCASSRSGGDTQYFGPGTRLTVL.

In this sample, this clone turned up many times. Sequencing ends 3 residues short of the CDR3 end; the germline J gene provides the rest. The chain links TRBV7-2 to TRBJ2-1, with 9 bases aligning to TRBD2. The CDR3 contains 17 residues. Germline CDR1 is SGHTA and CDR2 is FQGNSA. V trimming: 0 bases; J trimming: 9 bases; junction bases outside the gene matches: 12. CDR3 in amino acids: CASSLALAGEVYFEQFF. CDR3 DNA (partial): TGTGCCAGCAGCTTAGCTTTAGCGGGAGAGGTTTATTTTGAG.

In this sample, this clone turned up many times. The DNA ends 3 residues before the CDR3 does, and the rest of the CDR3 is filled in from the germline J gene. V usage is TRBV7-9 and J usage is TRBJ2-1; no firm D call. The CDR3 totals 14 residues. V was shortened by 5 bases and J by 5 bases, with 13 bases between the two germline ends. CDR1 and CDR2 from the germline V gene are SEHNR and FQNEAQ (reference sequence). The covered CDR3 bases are TGTGCCAGCAGCAACGCGTACCGAGACAATGAG. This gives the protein CASSNAYRDNE. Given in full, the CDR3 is CASSNAYRDNEQFF.

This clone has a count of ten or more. Partial CDR3 DNA: TGTGCCAGTAGTATAGATCGTGGGGCAGGGACCTACAATGAG. It translates to CASSIDRGAGTYNE. The whole CDR3 protein reads CASSIDRGAGTYNEQFF. The rearrangement links TRBV19 to TRBJ2-1; D might be TRBD1 (5 bases). The CDR3 end lies 3 residues beyond the end of the read and is filled in from the germline J gene. Germline values: CDR1 LNHDA, CDR2 SQIVND (reference sequence). CDR3 length equals 17 residues. V lost 0 bases and J lost 2, with 14 bases in between.

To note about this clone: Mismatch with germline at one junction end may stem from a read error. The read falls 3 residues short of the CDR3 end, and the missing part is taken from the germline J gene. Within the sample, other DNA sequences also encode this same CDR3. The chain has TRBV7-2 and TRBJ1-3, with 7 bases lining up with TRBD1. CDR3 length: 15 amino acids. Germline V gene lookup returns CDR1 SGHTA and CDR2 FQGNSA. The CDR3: CASSLGQRSGNTIYF. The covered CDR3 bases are TGTGCCAGCAGCTTGGGACAGCGCTCTGGAAACACG.

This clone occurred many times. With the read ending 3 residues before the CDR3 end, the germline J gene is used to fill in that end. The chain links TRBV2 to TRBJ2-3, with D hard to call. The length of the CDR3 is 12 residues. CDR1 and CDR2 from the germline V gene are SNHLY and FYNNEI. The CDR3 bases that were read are TGTGCCAGCAGTGACCTACCTACGTCG. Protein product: CASSDLPTS. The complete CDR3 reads CASSDLPTSQYF.

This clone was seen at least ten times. CDR3 in amino acids: CATSLRVYSYEQYF. The sequenced CDR3 bases are TGTGCCACGTCCCTCAGGGTTTATTCCTACGAG. The V gene is TRBV6-2 or TRBV6-3, the J gene TRBJ2-7, with D maybe TRBD1 (5 bases). The read is 3 residues too short to cover the CDR3 end, so that end is filled in from the germline J gene. The CDR3 contains 14 residues. Germline V gene lookup returns CDR1 MNHEY and CDR2 SVGEGT. The V end was cut by 10 bases, the J end by 1 base, with 17 bases between.

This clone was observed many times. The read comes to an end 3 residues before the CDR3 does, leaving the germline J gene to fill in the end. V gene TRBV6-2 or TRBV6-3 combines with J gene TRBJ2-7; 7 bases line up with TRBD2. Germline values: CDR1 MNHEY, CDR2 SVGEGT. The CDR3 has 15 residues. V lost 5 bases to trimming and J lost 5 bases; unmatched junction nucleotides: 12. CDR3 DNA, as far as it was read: TGTGCCAGCAGTCCGACAGCGGGGAGTAGCCACGAG. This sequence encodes CASSPTAGSSHE. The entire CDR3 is CASSPTAGSSHEQYF.

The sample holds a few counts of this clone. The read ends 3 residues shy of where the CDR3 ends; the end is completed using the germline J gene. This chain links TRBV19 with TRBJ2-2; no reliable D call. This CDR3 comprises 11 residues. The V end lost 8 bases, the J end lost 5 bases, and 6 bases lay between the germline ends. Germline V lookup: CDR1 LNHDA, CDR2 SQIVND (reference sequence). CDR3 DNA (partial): TGTGCCAGTTCGGTTACCGGGGAG. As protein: CASSVTGE. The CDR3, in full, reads CASSVTGELFF.

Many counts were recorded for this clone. The chain's CDR3 is CASSWGGPLTEAFF. The CDR3 bases that were read are TGTGCCAGTAGTTGGGGGGGGCCCCTCACTGAA. This chain connects TRBV19 to TRBJ1-1; TRBD1 is a possible D gene (6 bases). The CDR3 end falls 3 residues outside the read, so it is completed with the germline J gene. Germline assignment: CDR1 LNHDA and CDR2 SQIVND (reference sequence). The V end was cut by 5 bases, the J end by 4 bases, with 14 bases between. This CDR3 has 14 amino acids.

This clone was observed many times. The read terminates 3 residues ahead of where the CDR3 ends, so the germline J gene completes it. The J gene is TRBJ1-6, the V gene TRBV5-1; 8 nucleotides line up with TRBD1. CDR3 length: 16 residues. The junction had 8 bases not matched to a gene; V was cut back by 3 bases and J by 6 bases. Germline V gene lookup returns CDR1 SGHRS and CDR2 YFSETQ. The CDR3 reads CASSSAGTGPNSPLHF. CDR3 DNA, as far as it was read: TGCGCCAGCAGCTCAGCCGGGACAGGCCCTAATTCACCC.